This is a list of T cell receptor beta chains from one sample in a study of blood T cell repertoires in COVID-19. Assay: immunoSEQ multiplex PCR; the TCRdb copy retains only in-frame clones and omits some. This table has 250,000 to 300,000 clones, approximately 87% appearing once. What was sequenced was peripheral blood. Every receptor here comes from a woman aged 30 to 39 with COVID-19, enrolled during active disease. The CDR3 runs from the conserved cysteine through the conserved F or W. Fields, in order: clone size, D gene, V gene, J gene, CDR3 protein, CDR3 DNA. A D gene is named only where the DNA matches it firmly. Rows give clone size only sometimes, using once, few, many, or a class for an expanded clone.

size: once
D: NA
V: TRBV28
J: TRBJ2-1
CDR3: CASSLAGHFNEQFF
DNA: TGTGCCAGCAGTTTAGCCGGACATTTCAATGAGCAGTTCTTC

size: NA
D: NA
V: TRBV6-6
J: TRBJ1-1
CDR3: CASSYQGNTEAFF
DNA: TGTGCCAGCAGTTACCAGGGGAACACTGAAGCTTTCTTT

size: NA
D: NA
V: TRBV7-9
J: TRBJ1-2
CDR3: CATTRPGIYGYTF
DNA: TGTGCCACTACCCGGCCGGGAATCTATGGCTACACCTTC

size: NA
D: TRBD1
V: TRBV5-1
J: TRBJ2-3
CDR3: CASSLQGQISDTQYF
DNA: TGCGCCAGCAGCTTGCAGGGACAGATCTCAGATACGCAGTATTTT

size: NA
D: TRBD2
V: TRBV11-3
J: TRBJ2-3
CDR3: CASSKHPPGLARDTQYF
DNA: TGTGCCAGCAGCAAACATCCGCCGGGACTAGCGAGGGATACGCAGTATTTT

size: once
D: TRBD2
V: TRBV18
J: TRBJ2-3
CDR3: CASSLAGVSTDTQYF
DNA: TGTGCCAGCTCACTAGCGGGTGTTAGCACAGATACGCAGTATTTT

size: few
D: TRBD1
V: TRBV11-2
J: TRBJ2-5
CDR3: CASSTGTGAEETQYF
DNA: TGTGCCAGCAGCACGGGAACAGGGGCCGAAGAGACCCAGTACTTC

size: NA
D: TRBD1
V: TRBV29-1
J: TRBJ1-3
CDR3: CSVRTGAVGNTIYF
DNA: TGCAGCGTTCGGACAGGGGCGGTTGGAAACACCATATATTTT

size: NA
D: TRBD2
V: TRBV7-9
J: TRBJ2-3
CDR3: CASSSRTSGSADTQYF
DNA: TGTGCCAGCAGCTCACGGACTAGCGGGTCGGCGGATACGCAGTATTTT

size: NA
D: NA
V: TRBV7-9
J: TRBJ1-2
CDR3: CASSSPLAYGYTF
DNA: TGTGCCAGCAGCTCACCCCTGGCTTATGGCTACACCTTC

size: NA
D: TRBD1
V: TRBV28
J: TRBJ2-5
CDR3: CASSSGTAIQETQYF
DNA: TGTGCCAGCAGTTCAGGGACAGCTATCCAAGAGACCCAGTACTTC

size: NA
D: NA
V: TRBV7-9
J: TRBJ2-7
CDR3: CASSLGGRRGNYEQYF
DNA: TGTGCCAGCAGCTTAGGTGGCAGAAGGGGGAACTACGAGCAGTACTTC

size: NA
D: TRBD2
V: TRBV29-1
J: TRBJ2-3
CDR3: CSARLAGGSTDTQYF
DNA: TGCAGCGCACGACTAGCGGGGGGGAGCACAGATACGCAGTATTTT

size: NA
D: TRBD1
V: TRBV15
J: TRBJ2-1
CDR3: CATSSRGTGRGDEQFF
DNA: TGTGCCACCAGCAGTCGCGGGACAGGGAGAGGGGATGAGCAGTTCTTC

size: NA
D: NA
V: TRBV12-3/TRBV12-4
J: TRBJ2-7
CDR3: CASRQSYEQYF
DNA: TGTGCCAGCAGACAATCCTACGAGCAGTACTTC

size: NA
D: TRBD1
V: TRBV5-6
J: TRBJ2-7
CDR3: CASSIRTGWNEQYF
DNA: TGTGCCAGCAGCATTCGGACAGGGTGGAACGAGCAGTACTTC

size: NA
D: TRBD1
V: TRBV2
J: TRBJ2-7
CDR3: CASSGGQGRYEQYF
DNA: TGTGCCAGCAGTGGGGGACAGGGGAGGTACGAGCAGTACTTC

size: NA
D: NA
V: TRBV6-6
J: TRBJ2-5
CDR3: CASSYSAVQETQYF
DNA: TGTGCCAGCAGTTACTCTGCAGTCCAAGAGACCCAGTACTTC

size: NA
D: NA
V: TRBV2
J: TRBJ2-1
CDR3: CASTRQSEQFF
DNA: TGTGCCAGCACCAGGCAGAGTGAGCAGTTCTTC

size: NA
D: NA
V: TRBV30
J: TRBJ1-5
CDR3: CAWSVGRYSNQPQHF
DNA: TGTGCCTGGAGTGTTGGCAGGTATAGCAATCAGCCCCAGCATTTT